Each of the 18 T cell receptor beta chains below was sequenced from the same sample in a study of human T cells and chemical hapten exposure. Total RNA was extracted from unfractionated whole blood. Via MiXCR, TCRdb re-called the 5' RACE reads, giving one row per CDR3 protein. The table has 110,000 or so distinct CDR3 sequences, approximately 19% seen once. Every receptor here comes from a human donor in good health.

This clonotype was found a few times. This chain uses TRBV28 with TRBJ2-7; 8 bases match TRBD1. CDR3 length equals 14 residues. V gave up 7 bases and J gave up 7 bases; unmatched junction bases: 12. CDR1 and CDR2 (germline): MDHEN, SYDVKM. CDR3 in DNA: TGTGCCAGCATCTCGACAGGGGTAGGTCGGGAGCAGTACTTC. It specifies CASISTGVGREQYF.

The chain employs TRBV27 and TRBJ1-2, with TRBD1 matching over 7 bases. The V and J ends lost 6 bases and 0 bases, in that order; junction bases with no gene match: 7. The CDR3 is 15 residues long. Germline V gives CDR1 MNHEY, CDR2 SMNVEV (reference sequence). The DNA of the CDR3 is TGTGCCAGCAGGAAAGAGACAGGGCCTAACTATGGCTACACCTTC. Translated, it gives CASRKETGPNYGYTF.

This CDR3 is CASSPLPDISGNTIYF. The CDR3 DNA sequence: TGTGCCAGCAGTCCACTTCCGGACATCTCTGGAAACACCATATATTTT. The chain joins TRBV12-3 or TRBV12-4 to TRBJ1-3; the D gene is possibly TRBD1 (5 bases). This CDR3 has 16 residues. Trimming took 5 bases from V and 0 from J, leaving 14 bases between them.

This clonotype was seen only a few times. This rearrangement joins TRBV4-1 to TRBJ2-6, with 10 bases lining up with TRBD1. The ends lost 0 bases at V and 1 base at J; junction bases unmatched: 3. This CDR3 is built from 18 residues. CDR1 is MGHRA and CDR2 is YSYEKL in the germline V gene. Written as DNA, the CDR3 is TGCGCCAGCAGCCAAGATAGGGACAGGGGATCTGGGGCCAACGTCCTGACTTTC. Translated: CASSQDRDRGSGANVLTF.

The V gene is TRBV29-1, the J gene TRBJ1-4; 7 nucleotides agree with TRBD1. The CDR3 totals 14 residues. The junction had 12 bases not matched to a gene; V was cut back by 6 bases and J by 8 bases. The germline CDR1 and CDR2 sequences are SQVTM and ANQGSEA. In DNA, the CDR3 is TGCAGCGTCGCCTTCGGCAGCAGGGGGGAAAAACTGTTTTTT. Protein: CSVAFGSRGEKLFF.

Only a few counts were recorded for this clonotype. J is TRBJ1-1 and V is TRBV28; D uncertain. This CDR3 has 13 residues. Germline V gene sequence: CDR1 MDHEN, CDR2 SYDVKM. Between the trimmed V and J ends, which lost 3 bases and 2 bases, there was a span of 7 bases. The CDR3 reads CASSFRRNTEAFF. The CDR3 coding sequence is TGTGCCAGCAGTTTCCGCAGAAACACTGAAGCTTTCTTT.

This sequence joins TRBV10-3 and TRBJ2-3; 10 positions agree with TRBD2. The CDR3 runs to 17 residues. V trimming: 1 base; J trimming: 0 bases; junction bases outside the gene matches: 4. Germline V gene lookup returns CDR1 ENHRY and CDR2 SYGVKD. The CDR3 here is CAISEFLTSGSTDTQYF. The CDR3 region has the DNA TGTGCCATCAGTGAGTTTCTGACTAGCGGGAGCACAGATACGCAGTATTTT.

This rearrangement joins TRBV2 to TRBJ2-3; D is possibly TRBD1 or TRBD2 (5 bases each). This CDR3 has 17 residues. Trimming removed 4 bases from V and 0 bases from J, with 17 bases in between. Germline V gene lookup returns CDR1 SNHLY and CDR2 FYNNEI. The CDR3 loop is CASSVRHSGPSTDTQYF. In DNA form, the CDR3 reads TGTGCCAGCAGTGTACGCCATTCGGGACCTAGCACAGATACGCAGTATTTT.

About this clonotype itself: The junction does not match germline at one end; this may be a read error. The chain recombines TRBV5-4 with TRBJ2-5; D uncertain. The V gene's germline CDR1 is SGHNT and CDR2 YYREEE (reference sequence). The CDR3 contains 12 residues. The CDR3 nucleotides read TGTGCCAGCAGCTTGGGGCCTTCGCCTTACCTCTTC. This sequence encodes CASSLGPSPYLF.

The V and J genes are TRBV7-2 and TRBJ2-3; possibly TRBD1 for D (5 bases). The CDR3 spans 13 residues. Germline CDR1 reads SGHTA; CDR2 reads FQGNSA. V dropped 3 bases and J dropped 3 bases, with 7 bases sitting between them. CDR3 sequence reads: CASSFRGTDTQYF. CDR3 bases: TGTGCCAGCAGCTTTAGGGGTACAGATACGCAGTATTTT.

V and J are TRBV2 and TRBJ2-2; no clear D. Germline CDR1 reads SNHLY; CDR2 reads FYNNEI. Trimming pared 10 bases from V and 8 bases from J, leaving 8 bases between. CDR3 length: 10 residues. CDR3 residues: CATLPGELFF. The CDR3 nucleotides are TGTGCCACCCTTCCTGGGGAGCTGTTTTTT. Full variable domain (rest looked up from reference TRBV2 and TRBJ2-2): EPEVTQTPSHQVTQMGQEVILRCVPISNHLYFYWYRQILGQKVEFLVSFYNNEISEKSEIFDDQFSVERPDGSNFTLKIRSTKLEDSAMYFCATLPGELFFGEGSRLTVL.

This clonotype was seen many times. The chain recombines TRBV28 with TRBJ1-1, with D possibly TRBD1 on 5 matching bases. The CDR3 loop spans 12 amino acids. Trimming pared 5 bases from V and 5 bases from J, leaving 9 bases between. The germline V gene encodes CDR1 MDHEN and CDR2 SYDVKM. The CDR3 sequence is CASSPGWTEAFF. CDR3 DNA: TGTGCCAGCAGTCCAGGGTGGACTGAAGCTTTCTTT.

This CDR3 is CASSPAGATSYEQYF. The CDR3 region has the DNA TGTGCCAGCAGTCCCGCCGGCGCTACCTCCTACGAGCAGTACTTC. This chain joins TRBV28 and TRBJ2-7; D gene unclear. The CDR3 length is 15 residues. Germline V gene lookup returns CDR1 MDHEN and CDR2 SYDVKM. The V and J ends lost 5 bases and 0 bases respectively, with 14 bases between them.

The chain joins TRBV10-2 to TRBJ1-5, with no clear D. V shed 2 bases and J shed 1 base, with 6 bases lying between them. Germline V gives CDR1 WSHSY, CDR2 SAAADI. This CDR3 has 14 amino acids. CDR3: CASSETGSNQPQHF. Written as DNA, the CDR3 is TGCGCCAGCAGTGAGACGGGAAGCAATCAGCCCCAGCATTTT.

This clonotype was counted a few times. J is TRBJ2-1 and V is TRBV7-2; D not resolved. CDR1 and CDR2 (germline): SGHTA, FQGNSA. V was clipped by 5 bases and J by 0 bases, with 20 bases between them. CDR3 length equals 18 residues. CDR3 sequence reads: CASSLSNFPVLSYNEQFF. As DNA, the CDR3 is TGTGCCAGCAGCCTTTCGAACTTTCCCGTACTCTCCTACAATGAGCAGTTCTTC.

The chain uses TRBV6-6 and TRBJ2-7; D might be TRBD2 (5 bases). Germline CDR1 is MNHNY and CDR2 is SVGAGI (reference sequence). V dropped 2 bases and J dropped 5 bases, with 10 bases sitting between them. This CDR3 has 13 amino acids. The CDR3: CASSYRGWDEQYF. The CDR3 nucleotides read TGTGCCAGCAGTTACCGGGGATGGGACGAGCAGTACTTC.

The sample holds a few counts of this clonotype. The genes are TRBV28 and TRBJ2-7; D remains ambiguous. Germline V gene sequence: CDR1 MDHEN, CDR2 SYDVKM. The V gene lost 4 bases and the J gene lost 4 bases, with 8 bases spanning the gap. The CDR3 covers 12 residues. This CDR3 is CASSSYLYEQYF. The CDR3 DNA reads TGTGCCAGCAGTTCCTACCTTTACGAGCAGTACTTC.

This clonotype was observed a few times. V gene TRBV6-1 combines with J gene TRBJ1-3, with D uncertain. V dropped 3 bases and J dropped 0 bases, with 12 bases sitting between them. Germline V gene sequence: CDR1 MNHNS, CDR2 SASEGT. There are 16 residues in the CDR3. CDR3 DNA sequence: TGTGCCAGCAGTGAGTCGGCGCTTAACTCTGGAAACACCATATATTTT. Protein: CASSESALNSGNTIYF.